These 15 T cell receptor beta chains share one sample of origin, sequenced in a study of T-cell reconstitution after alpha-beta-depleted transplantation in children. Unique molecular identifiers were used to barcode this TCRbeta library. Using its own MiXCR run on the PCR reads, TCRdb lists one record per CDR3 protein. Altogether about 300,000 distinct CDR3 sequences are present, about 9.5% being singletons, with the ten largest covering 7.5%. The sample in question was PBMCs, obtained before TCRalphabeta/CD19-depleted stem cell transplant. These TCRs come from a boy younger than two with acute myeloid leukemia, due to receive a stem cell transplant.

J is TRBJ1-5 and V is TRBV6-2 or TRBV6-3; possibly TRBD1 for D (5 bases). Germline V gene sequence: CDR1 MNHEY, CDR2 SVGEGT. Trimming pared 0 bases from V and 0 bases from J, leaving 9 bases between. This CDR3 spans 16 amino acids. CDR3 loop: CASSYSDRASNQPQHF. In DNA, the CDR3 is TGTGCCAGCAGTTACTCTGACAGAGCTAGCAATCAGCCCCAGCATTTT.

The V call is TRBV18, the J call TRBJ2-5, with D maybe TRBD2 (5 bases). CDR1 KGHSH and CDR2 LQKENI come from the germline V gene. The ends were cut back, 4 bases at V and 5 bases at J, with 11 bases in the middle. This CDR3 has 13 amino acids. CDR3 sequence: CASSLHPGETQYF. The CDR3 DNA reads as TGTGCCAGCTCACTTCATCCGGGGGAGACCCAGTACTTC.

This clonotype was counted many times. This chain joins TRBV5-1 and TRBJ1-1; 10 nucleotides line up with TRBD1. Germline CDR1 is SGHRS and CDR2 is YFSETQ. V lost 5 bases to trimming and J lost 5 bases; unmatched junction nucleotides: 12. This CDR3 comprises 16 residues. The CDR3 bases are TGCGCCAGCAGGGAGGGACAGGGGTGGAAAGGGACTGAAGCTTTCTTT. Amino acid sequence: CASREGQGWKGTEAFF.

As for this clonotype: This may come from a read error, since a much larger clone is one base off. The J gene is TRBJ2-5, the V gene TRBV20-1; 8 nucleotides line up with TRBD2. Looked up from germline, CDR1 is DFQATT and CDR2 is SNEGSKA (reference sequence). The V segment lost 3 bases and the J segment 9 bases; nucleotides outside the gene matches: 12. CDR3 size: 14 residues. The CDR3 reads CSARGSGIPWSQYF. The CDR3 DNA follows: TGCAGTGCTAGGGGTAGCGGGATTCCCTGGTCCCAGTACTTC.

This clonotype has a handful of counts. The chain links TRBV6-1 to TRBJ2-7, with TRBD1 identical over 7 bases. CDR3 length: 14 residues. The germline V gene has CDR1 MNHNS and CDR2 SASEGT. The J segment lost 2 bases and the V segment lost 6 bases, leaving 7 bases of the junction unmatched. The CDR3 spells CASRTMTGTYEQYF. CDR3 DNA: TGTGCCAGCAGAACGATGACAGGGACCTACGAGCAGTACTTC.

This clonotype was detected ten times or more. The chain employs TRBV28 and TRBJ2-2; maybe TRBD2 (5 bases). Germline CDR1 is MDHEN and CDR2 is SYDVKM. The CDR3 has 16 residues. V was trimmed by 3 bases and J by 7 bases, leaving 18 bases between them. The CDR3 coding sequence is TGTGCCAGCAGTTTTTTCTCCATAAAAGGAGGCGGGGAGCTGTTTTTT. Its translation: CASSFFSIKGGGELFF.

Many counts were recorded for this clonotype. The V and J genes are TRBV5-1 and TRBJ1-1; TRBD1 is a possible D gene (6 bases). V lost 0 bases to trimming and J lost 2 bases, with 14 bases between them. The CDR3 is 16 amino acids. Per germline, CDR1 SGHRS and CDR2 YFSETQ. CDR3 nucleotide sequence: TGCGCCAGCAGCTTGGCCGCGGGGGCCCCTAACACTGAAGCTTTCTTT. Its translation is CASSLAAGAPNTEAFF.

This clonotype was detected many times. The chain recombines TRBV7-2 with TRBJ2-1; TRBD2 agrees at 12 bases. The CDR3 length is 15 residues. The germline gives CDR1 SGHTA, CDR2 FQGNSA. Trimming took 5 bases from V and 12 from J; bases not matched to a gene: 11. The CDR3: CASSPTSGGPLAQFF. CDR3 in DNA: TGTGCCAGCAGCCCCACTAGCGGGGGGCCCTTGGCGCAGTTCTTC.

There are a few counts of this clonotype. This sequence joins TRBV7-2 and TRBJ2-1, with 10 bases that match TRBD2. Germline V lookup: CDR1 SGHTA, CDR2 FQGNSA. V shed 2 bases and J 8 bases; nucleotides not matched to a gene: 9. The CDR3 length is 16 residues. CDR3 DNA: TGTGCCAGCAGCTTACCTCTAGCGGGAGTAATCGATGAGCAGTTCTTC. This gives the protein CASSLPLAGVIDEQFF.

This clonotype was counted only a few times. The chain has TRBV5-1 and TRBJ2-7, with D perhaps matching TRBD1 (6 bases). This CDR3 is 23 amino acids long. With 1 base removed from V and 0 bases from J, the gap between germline ends came to 35 bases. Germline CDR1 SGHRS, CDR2 YFSETQ. In DNA form, the CDR3 reads TGCGCCAGCAGCTTGCCGATTTCCAGCAGCTTGGCCGATCGGCAGGGGAGCTCCTACGAGCAGTACTTC. Translating gives CASSLPISSSLADRQGSSYEQYF.

This clonotype was detected many times. The gene calls are TRBV6-1 and TRBJ1-2; D is perhaps TRBD1 (6 bases). Germline V gene data show CDR1 as MNHNS and CDR2 as SASEGT. This CDR3 spans 14 amino acids. V was pared by 5 bases and J by 3 bases, with 13 bases between. The CDR3 DNA is TGTGCCAGCAGTCAGCAGGGGCAATACTATGGCTACACCTTC. Its protein product is CASSQQGQYYGYTF.

This clonotype appeared many times. The chain joins TRBV29-1 to TRBJ2-7; D may be TRBD2 (6 bases). CDR3 size: 12 residues. Trimming removed 6 bases at V and 2 bases at J, with 11 bases between. The germline V gene has CDR1 SQVTM and CDR2 ANQGSEA. CDR3 protein: CSVGTVPYEQYF. Here the CDR3 DNA reads TGCAGCGTCGGGACTGTCCCCTACGAGCAGTACTTC.

To note about this clonotype: A much larger clonotype is one base distant, so this may be a read error. V and J are TRBV4-2 and TRBJ2-5; TRBD1 or TRBD2 may be the D gene (5 bases each). Looked up from germline, CDR1 is LGHNA and CDR2 is YNFKEQ. This CDR3 contains 16 residues. CDR3 loop: CASSQVQLGKGETQHF. The CDR3 nucleotides read TGTGCCAGCAGCCAAGTACAACTCGGAAAAGGGGAGACCCAGCACTTC.

The sample holds many counts of this clonotype. J is TRBJ1-1 and V is TRBV29-1, with D hard to call. V was cut by 7 bases and J by 7 bases, with 16 bases left in between. The length of the CDR3 is 12 residues. Germline V gives CDR1 SQVTM, CDR2 ANQGSEA. The chain's CDR3 is CSGRDPFGEAFF. The CDR3 DNA is TGCAGCGGGAGAGACCCTTTTGGTGAAGCTTTCTTT.

The V call is TRBV3-1, the J call TRBJ2-7, with 13 bases that match TRBD2. There are 16 residues in the CDR3. V lost 4 bases to trimming and J lost 3 bases; unmatched junction nucleotides: 6. Germline V gene sequence: CDR1 LGHDT, CDR2 YNNKEL (reference sequence). The DNA of the CDR3 is TGTGCCAGCAGCCCTGCTGGACTAGCGGGAGACTACGAGCAGTACTTC. Its translation: CASSPAGLAGDYEQYF.